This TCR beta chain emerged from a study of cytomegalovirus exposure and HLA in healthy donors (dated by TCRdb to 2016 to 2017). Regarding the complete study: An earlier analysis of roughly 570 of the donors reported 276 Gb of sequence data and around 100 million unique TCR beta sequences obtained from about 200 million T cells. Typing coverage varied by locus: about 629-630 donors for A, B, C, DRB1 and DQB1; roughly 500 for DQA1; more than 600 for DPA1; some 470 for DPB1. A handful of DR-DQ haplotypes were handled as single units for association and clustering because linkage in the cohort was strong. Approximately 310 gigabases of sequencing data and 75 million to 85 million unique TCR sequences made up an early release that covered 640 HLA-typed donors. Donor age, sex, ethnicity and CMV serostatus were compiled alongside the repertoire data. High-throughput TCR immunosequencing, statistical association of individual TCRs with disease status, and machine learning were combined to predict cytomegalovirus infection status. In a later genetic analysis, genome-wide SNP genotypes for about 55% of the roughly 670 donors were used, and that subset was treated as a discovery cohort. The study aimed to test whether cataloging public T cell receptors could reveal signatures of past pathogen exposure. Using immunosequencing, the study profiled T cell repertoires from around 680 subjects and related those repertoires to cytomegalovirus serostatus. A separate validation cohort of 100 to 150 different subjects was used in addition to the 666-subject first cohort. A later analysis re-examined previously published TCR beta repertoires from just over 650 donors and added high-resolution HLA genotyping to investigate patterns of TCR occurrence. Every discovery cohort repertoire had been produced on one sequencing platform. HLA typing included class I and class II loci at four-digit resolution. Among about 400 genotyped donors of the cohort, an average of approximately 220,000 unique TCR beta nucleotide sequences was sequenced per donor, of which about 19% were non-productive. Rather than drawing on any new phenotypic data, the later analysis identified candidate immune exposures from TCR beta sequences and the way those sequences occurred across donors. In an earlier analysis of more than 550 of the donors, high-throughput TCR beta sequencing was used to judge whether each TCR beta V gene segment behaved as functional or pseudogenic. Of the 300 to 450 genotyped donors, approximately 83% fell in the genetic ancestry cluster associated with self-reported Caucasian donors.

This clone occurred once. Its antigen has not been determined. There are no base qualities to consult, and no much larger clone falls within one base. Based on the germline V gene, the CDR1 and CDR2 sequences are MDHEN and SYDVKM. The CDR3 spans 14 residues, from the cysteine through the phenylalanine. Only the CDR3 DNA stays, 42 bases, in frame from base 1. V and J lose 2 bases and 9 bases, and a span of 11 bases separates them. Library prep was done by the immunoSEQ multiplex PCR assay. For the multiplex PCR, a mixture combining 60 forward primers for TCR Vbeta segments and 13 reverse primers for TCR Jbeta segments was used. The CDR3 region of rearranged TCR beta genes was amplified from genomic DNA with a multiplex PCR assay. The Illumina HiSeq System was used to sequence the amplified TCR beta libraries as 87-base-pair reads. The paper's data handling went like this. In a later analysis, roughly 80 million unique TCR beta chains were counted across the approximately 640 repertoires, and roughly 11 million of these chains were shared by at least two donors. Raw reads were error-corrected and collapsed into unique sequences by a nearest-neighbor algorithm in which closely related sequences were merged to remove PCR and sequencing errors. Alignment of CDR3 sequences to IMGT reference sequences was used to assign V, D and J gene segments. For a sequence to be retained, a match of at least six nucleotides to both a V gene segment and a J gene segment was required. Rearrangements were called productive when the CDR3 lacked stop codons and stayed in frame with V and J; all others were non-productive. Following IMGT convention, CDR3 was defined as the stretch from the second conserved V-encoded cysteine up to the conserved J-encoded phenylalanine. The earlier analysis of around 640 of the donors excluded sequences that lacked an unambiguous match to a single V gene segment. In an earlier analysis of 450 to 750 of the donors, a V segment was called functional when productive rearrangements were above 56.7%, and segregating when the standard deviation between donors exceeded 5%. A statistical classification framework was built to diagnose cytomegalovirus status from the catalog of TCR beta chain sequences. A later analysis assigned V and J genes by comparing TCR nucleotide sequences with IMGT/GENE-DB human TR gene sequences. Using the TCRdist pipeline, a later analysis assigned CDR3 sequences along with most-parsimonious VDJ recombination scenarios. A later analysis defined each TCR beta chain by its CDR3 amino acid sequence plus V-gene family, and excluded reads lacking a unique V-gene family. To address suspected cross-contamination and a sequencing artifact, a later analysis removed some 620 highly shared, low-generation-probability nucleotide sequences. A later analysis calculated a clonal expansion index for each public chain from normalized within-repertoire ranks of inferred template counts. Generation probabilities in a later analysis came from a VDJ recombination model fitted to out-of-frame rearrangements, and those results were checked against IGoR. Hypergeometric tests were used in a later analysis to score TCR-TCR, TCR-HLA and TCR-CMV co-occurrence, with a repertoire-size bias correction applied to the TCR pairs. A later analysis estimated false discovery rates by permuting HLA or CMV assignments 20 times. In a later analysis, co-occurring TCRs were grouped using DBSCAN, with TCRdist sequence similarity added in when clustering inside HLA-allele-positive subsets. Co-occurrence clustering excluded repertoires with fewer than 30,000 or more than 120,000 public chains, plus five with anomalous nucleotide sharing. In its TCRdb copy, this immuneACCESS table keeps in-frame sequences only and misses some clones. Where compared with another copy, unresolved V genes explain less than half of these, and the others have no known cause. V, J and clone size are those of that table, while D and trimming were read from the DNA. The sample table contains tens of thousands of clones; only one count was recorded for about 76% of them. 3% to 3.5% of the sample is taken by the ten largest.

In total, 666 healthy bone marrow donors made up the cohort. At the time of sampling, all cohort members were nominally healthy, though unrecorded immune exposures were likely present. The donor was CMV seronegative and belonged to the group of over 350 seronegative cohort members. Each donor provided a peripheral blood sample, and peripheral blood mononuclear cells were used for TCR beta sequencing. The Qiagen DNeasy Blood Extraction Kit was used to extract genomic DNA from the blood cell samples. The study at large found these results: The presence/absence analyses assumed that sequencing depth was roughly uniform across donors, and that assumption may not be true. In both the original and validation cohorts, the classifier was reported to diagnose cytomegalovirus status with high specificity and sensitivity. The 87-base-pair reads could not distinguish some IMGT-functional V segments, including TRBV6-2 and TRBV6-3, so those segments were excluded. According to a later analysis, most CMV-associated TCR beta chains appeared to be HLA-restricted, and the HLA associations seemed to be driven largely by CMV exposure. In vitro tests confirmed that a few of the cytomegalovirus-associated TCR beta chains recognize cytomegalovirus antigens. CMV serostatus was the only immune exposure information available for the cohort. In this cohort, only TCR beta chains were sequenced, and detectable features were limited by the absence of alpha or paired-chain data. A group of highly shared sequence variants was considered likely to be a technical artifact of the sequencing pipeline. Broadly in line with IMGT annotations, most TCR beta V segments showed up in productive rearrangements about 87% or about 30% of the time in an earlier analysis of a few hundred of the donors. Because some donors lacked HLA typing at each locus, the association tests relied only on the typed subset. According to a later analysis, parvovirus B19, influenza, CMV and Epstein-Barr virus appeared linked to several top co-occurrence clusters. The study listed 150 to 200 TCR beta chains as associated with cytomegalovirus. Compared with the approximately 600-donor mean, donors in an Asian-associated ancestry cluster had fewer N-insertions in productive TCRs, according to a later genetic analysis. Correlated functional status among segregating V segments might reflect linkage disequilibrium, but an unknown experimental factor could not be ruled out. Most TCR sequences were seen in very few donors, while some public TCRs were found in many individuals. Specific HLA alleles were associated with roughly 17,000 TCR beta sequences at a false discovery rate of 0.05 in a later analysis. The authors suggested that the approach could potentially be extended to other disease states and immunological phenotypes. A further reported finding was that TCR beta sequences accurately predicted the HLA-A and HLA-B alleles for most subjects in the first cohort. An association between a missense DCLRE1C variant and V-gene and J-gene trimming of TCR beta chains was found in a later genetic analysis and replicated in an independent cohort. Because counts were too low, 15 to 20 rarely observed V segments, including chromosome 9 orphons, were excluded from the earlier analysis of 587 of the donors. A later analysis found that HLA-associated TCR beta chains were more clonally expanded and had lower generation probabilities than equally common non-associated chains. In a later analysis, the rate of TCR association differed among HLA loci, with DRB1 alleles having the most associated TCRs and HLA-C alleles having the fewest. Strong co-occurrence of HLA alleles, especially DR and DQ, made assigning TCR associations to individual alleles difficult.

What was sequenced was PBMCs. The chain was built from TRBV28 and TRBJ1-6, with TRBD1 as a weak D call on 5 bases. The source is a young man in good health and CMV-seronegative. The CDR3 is CASSLTGDRSPLHF. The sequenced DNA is TGTGCCAGCAGTTTAACGGGGGATCGTTCACCCCTCCACTTT. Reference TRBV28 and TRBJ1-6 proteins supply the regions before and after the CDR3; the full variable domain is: DVKVTQSSRYLVKRTGEKVFLECVQDMDHENMFWYRQDPGLGLRLIYFSYDVKMKEKGDIPEGYSVSREKKERFSLILESASTNQTSMYLCASSLTGDRSPLHFGNGTRLTVT.